Sequencing of this T cell receptor beta chain was carried out in a study of blood T cell repertoires in COVID-19. Per the germline V gene, CDR1 is MNHEY and CDR2 is SMNVEV (reference sequence). This CDR3 comprises 16 residues. The germline V and J ends were trimmed by 3 bases and 6 bases, with 18 bases remaining between them. The data were produced by immunoSEQ multiplex PCR, yet TCRdb's version contains in-frame clones alone and is incomplete. The sample shows nearly 250,000 clones, 86% of them seen only once. J is TRBJ1-5 and V is TRBV27; no clear D gene. The sample consisted of peripheral blood. This TCR was recovered from a woman aged 55-70 years who had recovered from COVID-19. The CDR3 is CASSFYTPSAGQPQHF. CDR3 in DNA: TGTGCCAGCAGTTTTTACACCCCTAGCGCCGGTCAGCCCCAGCATTTT.